Listed here are 27 T cell receptor beta chains from one sample, sequenced in a study of CD8 T cells in Susac syndrome. Random hexamers served to reverse transcribe roughly 0.5 to 1 ug RNA. TCRdb reprocessed the immunoSEQ multiplex PCR reads via MiXCR and lists one record per CDR3 protein. Among 150,000 to 190,000 distinct CDR3 sequences listed, around 95% were seen once. Sequencing was done on a sample of CD4+ T cells from PBMCs. The receptors were sampled from a human donor with Susac syndrome.

V and J are TRBV7-6 and TRBJ1-2, with D hard to call. Trimming removed 3 bases at V and 0 bases at J, with 5 bases between. CDR1 is SGHVS and CDR2 is FNYEAQ in the germline V gene. CDR3 length equals 13 residues. CDR3 loop: CASSFRPNYGYTF. DNA for the CDR3: TGTGCCAGCAGCTTTCGACCTAACTATGGCTACACCTTC.

V gene TRBV9 combines with J gene TRBJ2-7, with D uncertain. With 6 bases removed from V and 3 bases from J, the gap between germline ends came to 19 bases. The germline CDR1 and CDR2 sequences are SGDLS and YYNGEE. The CDR3 sequence is 15 residues long. In nucleotides, the CDR3 is TGTGCCAGCACCGCATTAGCTTTACAACTCTACGAGCAGTACTTC. Translation: CASTALALQLYEQYF.

This chain joins TRBV7-3 and TRBJ2-1; no firm D call. There are 15 residues in the CDR3. Looked up from germline, CDR1 is SGHTA and CDR2 is FQGTGA. V lost 1 base, J lost 0 bases, and 7 bases lay in between. CDR3 residues: CASSLRSSSYNEQFF. The CDR3 nucleotides read TGTGCCAGCAGCTTAAGGTCGAGCTCCTACAATGAGCAGTTCTTC.

This sequence joins TRBV5-1 and TRBJ1-2, with 8 bases identical to TRBD1. CDR3 length: 14 residues. J lost 8 bases, V lost 4 bases, and 10 bases had no gene match. From germline, CDR1 is SGHRS and CDR2 YFSETQ. CDR3 amino acids: CASSLTGEVHGYTF. CDR3 coding DNA: TGCGCCAGCAGCCTGACAGGGGAGGTTCACGGCTACACCTTC. Filled out from reference TRBV5-1 and TRBJ1-2, the complete variable domain reads KAGVTQTPRYLIKTRGQQVTLSCSPISGHRSVSWYQQTPGQGLQFLFEYFSETQRNKGNFPGRFSGRQFSNSRSEMNVSTLELGDSALYLCASSLTGEVHGYTFGSGTRLTVV.

This sequence joins TRBV6-5 and TRBJ2-2; D unresolved. The CDR3 is 11 amino acids. Looked up from germline, CDR1 is MNHEY and CDR2 is SVGAGI. V was trimmed by 6 bases and J by 8 bases, leaving 7 bases between them. CDR3 nucleotide sequence: TGTGCCAGCAGCCCCGGGGGGGAGCTGTTTTTT. Its translation: CASSPGGELFF.

This chain joins TRBV29-1 and TRBJ2-7; TRBD2 aligns across 7 bases. The CDR3 contains 14 residues. V lost 6 bases to trimming and J lost 2 bases; unmatched junction nucleotides: 10. Germline-derived CDR1 and CDR2 are SQVTM and ANQGSEA. DNA for the CDR3: TGCAGCGTAAAACCCGGGGGGTTTACCTACGAGCAGTACTTC. Its protein product is CSVKPGGFTYEQYF.

J is TRBJ2-7 and V is TRBV2; TRBD1 matches at 8 bases. Unmatched junction bases numbered 3, after V lost 3 bases and J lost 2 bases. Germline V lookup: CDR1 SNHLY, CDR2 FYNNEI. This CDR3 contains 14 residues. The CDR3 region is CASSDATGAYEQYF. Here the CDR3 DNA reads TGTGCCAGCAGTGATGCGACAGGGGCCTACGAGCAGTACTTC.

This chain uses TRBV27 with TRBJ1-2, with TRBD1 matching 7 bases. V lost 6 bases to trimming and J lost 4 bases; unmatched junction nucleotides: 5. The CDR3 length is 13 residues. CDR1 is MNHEY, CDR2 SMNVEV, per germline (reference sequence). Written as DNA, the CDR3 is TGTGCCAGCAGGGCAGGACAGGCCTATGGCTACACCTTC. Protein sequence: CASRAGQAYGYTF.

The chain is built from TRBV18 and TRBJ2-5; 8 nucleotides match TRBD1. The V gene end was trimmed by 3 bases and the J gene end by 4 bases; junction bases not matched to a gene: 4. Germline V CDR1 and CDR2: KGHSH, LQKENI. This CDR3 has 14 residues. The CDR3 coding sequence is TGTGCCAGCTCACCCGGACAGGGAGGAGAGACCCAGTACTTC. Amino acids: CASSPGQGGETQYF.

CDR3 region: CASSLNRGKGETQYF. CDR3 coding DNA: TGTGCCAGCAGCTTAAACAGGGGAAAAGGAGAGACCCAGTACTTC. The chain joins TRBV6-5 to TRBJ2-5; 7 bases match TRBD1. After removal of 6 bases from V and 4 bases from J, the junction contained 11 bases not matched to a gene. In germline, CDR1 is MNHEY, CDR2 SVGAGI. CDR3 size: 15 residues.

The V gene is TRBV5-6, the J gene TRBJ2-5; TRBD2 is a possible D gene (6 bases). Trimming left V 0 bases short and J 0 bases short, with 12 bases between. In germline, CDR1 is SGHDT, CDR2 YYEEEE. This CDR3 contains 16 residues. The CDR3 DNA is TGTGCCAGCAGCTTGGTTGGAGCGGGTAACCAAGAGACCCAGTACTTC. Its translation is CASSLVGAGNQETQYF.

This rearrangement joins TRBV30 to TRBJ2-7, with a weak D call TRBD1 (5 bases). The germline V gene encodes CDR1 GTSNPN and CDR2 SVGIG (reference sequence). Trimming cost V 4 bases and J 5 bases, with 9 bases left between them. The CDR3 covers 11 residues. The CDR3 DNA reads as TGTGCCTGGACAGGGTTCCACGAGCAGTACTTC. It translates to CAWTGFHEQYF.

V is TRBV7-9 and J is TRBJ1-1; D not resolved. Trimming cost V 1 base and J 4 bases, with 4 bases left between them. CDR1 and CDR2 from the germline V gene are SEHNR and FQNEAQ (reference sequence). The CDR3 totals 12 residues. In DNA form, the CDR3 reads TGTGCCAGCAGCTTAGAGCCCACTGAAGCTTTCTTT. Its translation is CASSLEPTEAFF.

J is TRBJ2-5 and V is TRBV4-2, with 10 bases fitting TRBD2. Germline loops: CDR1 LGHNA, CDR2 YNFKEQ. With V trimmed by 4 bases and J by 4 bases, 9 bases remained unmatched. There are 16 residues in the CDR3. In nucleotides, the CDR3 is TGTGCCAGCAGCCCGGGAGCGGGGGGGCCGTCAGAGACCCAGTACTTC. Translated: CASSPGAGGPSETQYF.

The V and J genes are TRBV18 and TRBJ2-6; no clear D. The V end lost 2 bases, the J end lost 1 base, and 6 bases lay between the germline ends. Germline lookup yields CDR1 KGHSH and CDR2 LQKENI. The CDR3 loop spans 15 amino acids. The CDR3 DNA reads as TGTGCCAGCTCACCAACCAAGTCTGGGGCCAACGTCCTGACTTTC. Translating it yields CASSPTKSGANVLTF.

The rearrangement joins TRBV28 to TRBJ1-5; TRBD1 matches at 7 bases. CDR1 is MDHEN, CDR2 SYDVKM, per germline. The CDR3 runs to 14 residues. Unmatched junction bases numbered 4, after V lost 6 bases and J lost 2 bases. CDR3 nucleotides: TGTGCCAGCAGATCAGGGGGGGGCAATCAGCCCCAGCATTTT. It encodes CASRSGGGNQPQHF.

V usage is TRBV20-1 and J usage is TRBJ2-3; D is unclear. Germline V gene data show CDR1 as DFQATT and CDR2 as SNEGSKA (reference sequence). The V and J ends lost 0 bases and 6 bases respectively, with 7 bases between them. The length of the CDR3 is 12 residues. The CDR3 region has the DNA TGCAGTGCTAGAGATTACCCGGATACGCAGTATTTT. It translates to CSARDYPDTQYF.

The chain carries TRBV20-1 and TRBJ1-5; weak D call: TRBD1 (6 bases). The V and J ends lost 3 bases and 2 bases respectively, with 11 bases between them. This CDR3 comprises 14 residues. CDR1 is DFQATT and CDR2 is SNEGSKA in the germline V gene (reference sequence). CDR3 DNA: TGCAGTGCTAGGGGCGGGGGCGGCAATCAGCCCCAGCATTTT. Residues: CSARGGGGNQPQHF.

The rearrangement joins TRBV20-1 to TRBJ1-5, with a possible D match to TRBD1 (5 bases). The CDR3 is 15 amino acids. The ends were cut back, 6 bases at V and 6 bases at J, with 21 bases in the middle. The V gene's germline CDR1 is DFQATT and CDR2 SNEGSKA (reference sequence). The CDR3 DNA reads TGCAGTGCCCGGAGTTCGGGGGTAGGCCGTCAGCCCCAGCATTTT. It yields the protein CSARSSGVGRQPQHF.

This chain links TRBV20-1 with TRBJ2-5; TRBD2 agrees at 12 bases. V was clipped by 3 bases and J by 3 bases; unmatched bases: 5. CDR1 DFQATT and CDR2 SNEGSKA come from the germline V gene (reference sequence). This CDR3 has 15 amino acids. The CDR3, as DNA: TGCAGTGCTAGTATTCCTAGCGGGGGGGAAGAGACCCAGTACTTC. Translation gives CSASIPSGGEETQYF.

This clonotype was detected only a few times. The V and J genes are TRBV11-2 and TRBJ2-5; 8 bases are shared with TRBD2. The germline gives CDR1 SGHAT, CDR2 FQNNGV. Losses at the gene ends were 7 bases for V and 4 bases for J; bases not matched to a gene: 2. This CDR3 comprises 12 residues. The CDR3 bases are TGTGCCAGCAAAAGCGGGGGAGAGACCCAGTACTTC. Protein sequence: CASKSGGETQYF.

The rearrangement uses TRBV4-1 and TRBJ2-7; no firm D call. The CDR3 covers 14 residues. V was clipped by 0 bases and J by 3 bases, with 9 bases between them. Germline V gives CDR1 MGHRA, CDR2 YSYEKL. DNA of the CDR3: TGCGCCAGCAGCCAAGATGGGGTAGTCTACGAGCAGTACTTC. Protein product: CASSQDGVVYEQYF.

The J gene is TRBJ2-5, the V gene TRBV3-1; 7 nucleotides align to TRBD1. Germline V gene sequence: CDR1 LGHDT, CDR2 YNNKEL (reference sequence). The V segment lost 4 bases and the J segment 5 bases; nucleotides outside the gene matches: 7. This CDR3 region has 14 residues. The CDR3 nucleotides read TGTGCCAGCAGCCTAAAGGGGGCCGGGGAGACCCAGTACTTC. Amino acid sequence: CASSLKGAGETQYF.

The chain couples TRBV25-1 to TRBJ2-5, with D tentatively TRBD2 (6 bases). Trimming removed 8 bases at V and 5 bases at J, with 12 bases between. This CDR3 has 12 amino acids. Per the germline V gene, CDR1 is MGHDK and CDR2 is SYGVNS. CDR3 sequence: CASGRGMETQYF. As DNA, the CDR3 is TGTGCCAGCGGTCGGGGGATGGAGACCCAGTACTTC.

The chain joins TRBV12-3 or TRBV12-4 to TRBJ1-2; D not certain. V was clipped by 1 base and J by 7 bases, with 7 bases between them. The CDR3 is made up of 12 amino acids. The CDR3 region is CASSLVWGGYTF. The DNA of the CDR3 is TGTGCCAGCAGTTTAGTTTGGGGTGGCTACACCTTC.

The rearrangement uses TRBV10-3 and TRBJ1-2, with D possibly TRBD1 on 5 matching bases. The germline CDR1 and CDR2 sequences are ENHRY and SYGVKD. Trimming removed 5 bases at V and 6 bases at J, with 10 bases between. The CDR3 contains 12 residues. The CDR3 DNA is TGTGCCATCAGTCCAGACAGTAATGGCTACACCTTC. It yields the protein CAISPDSNGYTF.

V and J are TRBV5-6 and TRBJ2-5; D perhaps matches TRBD1 (6 bases). The CDR3 has 13 residues. Germline V gene lookup returns CDR1 SGHDT and CDR2 YYEEEE. The V and J ends lost 5 bases and 2 bases respectively, with 10 bases between them. This CDR3 is CASRPDSQETQYF. CDR3 sequence (DNA): TGTGCCAGCAGACCGGACAGTCAAGAGACCCAGTACTTC.